A single sample is the source of the 20 T cell receptor beta chains below, sequenced in a study of regulatory T cells in long-lasting Graves disease. Time point noted: persistent/refractory GD, antithyroid drugs over 5 years with positive TRAb. Construction of the TCR library relied on RNA isolated from PBMCs. In building TCR beta libraries, iRepertoire HTBI primers were used together with Arm-PCR of CDR3 regions. TCRdb passed the multiplex PCR reads through MiXCR, listing each CDR3 protein once. The sample gives approximately 690,000 distinct CDR3 sequences, approximately 31% of which show up once; about 40% is in the top ten. Here the sequenced sample was peripheral blood mononuclear cells (PBMCs), taken when the disease was refractory, from a patient treated with antithyroid drugs. These receptors were collected from a female donor with Graves disease.

There are many counts of this clonotype. V gene TRBV12-3 or TRBV12-4 combines with J gene TRBJ1-1; D is undetermined. The ends were cut back, 7 bases at V and 10 bases at J, with 13 bases in the middle. The CDR3 is made up of 11 amino acids. The CDR3: CASIQGRAAFF. CDR3 bases: TGTGCCAGCATCCAAGGCCGGGCAGCTTTCTTT.

V gene TRBV6-1 combines with J gene TRBJ2-2; D is unresolved. This CDR3 is 10 amino acids long. V was trimmed by 7 bases and J by 6 bases, leaving 3 bases between them. Germline CDR1 and CDR2: MNHNS and SASEGT. This CDR3 is CASTAGELFF. The CDR3, as DNA: TGTGCCAGCACGGCCGGGGAGCTGTTTTTT.

This clonotype has a handful of counts. J is TRBJ1-2 and V is TRBV13; maybe TRBD1 (6 bases). CDR3 length equals 14 residues. Trimming removed 5 bases from V and 4 bases from J, with 14 bases in between. The V gene's germline CDR1 is PRHDT and CDR2 FYEKMQ (reference sequence). The CDR3 here is CASSPGRGAYGYTF. As DNA, the CDR3 is TGTGCCAGCAGCCCCGGCCGGGGGGCCTATGGCTACACCTTC.

This chain connects TRBV18 to TRBJ2-4; the match to TRBD2 covers 11 bases. The germline gives CDR1 KGHSH, CDR2 LQKENI. V trimming: 0 bases; J trimming: 0 bases; junction bases outside the gene matches: 1. The CDR3 has 17 amino acids. The CDR3 region is CASSPPGTSGAKNIQYF. DNA of the CDR3: TGTGCCAGCTCACCACCGGGGACTAGCGGAGCCAAAAACATTCAGTACTTC.

V usage is TRBV6-2 or TRBV6-3 and J usage is TRBJ1-1; no clear D. The V and J ends lost 0 bases and 7 bases respectively, with 18 bases between them. Germline-derived CDR1 and CDR2 are MNHEY and SVGEGT. The CDR3 consists of 16 residues. For the CDR3, the DNA is TGTGCCAGCAGTTACTCGTTGTTCGGTTCCCCAGATGAAGCTTTCTTT. Protein sequence: CASSYSLFGSPDEAFF.

The genes are TRBV29-1 and TRBJ1-1; D gene uncertain. CDR3 size: 13 residues. The germline V gene has CDR1 SQVTM and CDR2 ANQGSEA. The V end lost 7 bases, the J end lost 5 bases, and 17 bases lay between the germline ends. The CDR3 region has the DNA TGCAGCGGCGTAGTTGGAGGTGGGACTGAAGCTTTCTTT. Translation gives CSGVVGGGTEAFF.

This chain joins TRBV12-3 or TRBV12-4 and TRBJ1-2; weak D call: TRBD1 (6 bases). The CDR3 covers 14 residues. V was cut by 6 bases and J by 3 bases, with 14 bases left in between. The CDR3 is CASRYRASYYGYTF. The CDR3 bases are TGTGCCAGCAGATACAGGGCCTCGTACTATGGCTACACCTTC.

This clonotype was recorded at least ten times. The rearrangement joins TRBV12-3 or TRBV12-4 to TRBJ1-1; D not resolved. The CDR3 is 15 amino acids. Trimming removed 3 bases from V and 6 bases from J, with 17 bases in between. In DNA form, the CDR3 reads TGTGCCAGCAGTTTTGCGTTGACCCATAACTCTGAAGCTTTCTTT. Its translation: CASSFALTHNSEAFF.

This clonotype appeared once. This chain uses TRBV5-1 with TRBJ2-2, with TRBD1 identical over 9 bases. With V trimmed by 4 bases and J by 7 bases, 26 bases remained unmatched. The CDR3 totals 21 residues. Germline V gene data show CDR1 as SGHRS and CDR2 as YFSETQ. The DNA for the CDR3 is TGCGCCAGCAGCAATAACCCCGCCAAGGGACAGGGAAAAGGGATTCTCGGGGAGCTGTTTTTT. It codes for CASSNNPAKGQGKGILGELFF.

V and J are TRBV19 and TRBJ2-7; 10 nucleotides line up with TRBD2. CDR3 size: 16 residues. The germline V gene encodes CDR1 LNHDA and CDR2 SQIVND (reference sequence). Trimming at V came to 6 bases and at J to 1 base, leaving 9 bases not matched to a gene. The CDR3 here is CASRMSSGSVSYEQYF. The CDR3 coding sequence is TGTGCCAGTAGGATGTCTAGCGGGAGTGTATCCTACGAGCAGTACTTC.

This chain uses TRBV27 with TRBJ1-1; D unresolved. The CDR3 spans 17 residues. Trimming removed 5 bases from V and 0 bases from J, with 19 bases in between. CDR1 is MNHEY, CDR2 SMNVEV, per germline (reference sequence). In DNA, the CDR3 is TGTGCCAGCAGTCCCAAGGCCCAACAGTTAATGAACACTGAAGCTTTCTTT. This translates into CASSPKAQQLMNTEAFF.

The chain couples TRBV13 to TRBJ2-2; D might be TRBD2 (6 bases). Germline CDR1 PRHDT, CDR2 FYEKMQ (reference sequence). The V end lost 5 bases, the J end lost 5 bases, and 12 bases lay between the germline ends. This CDR3 has 14 residues. CDR3 residues: CASSTGLLTGELFF. CDR3 coding DNA: TGTGCCAGCAGCACGGGACTTTTAACCGGGGAGCTGTTTTTT.

The chain joins TRBV10-3 to TRBJ2-5; D is uncertain. The CDR3 consists of 13 residues. V was cut by 0 bases and J by 2 bases, with 4 bases left in between. Germline CDR1 is ENHRY and CDR2 is SYGVKD. The CDR3, as DNA: TGTGCCATCAGTGAGTCTACACAAGAGACCCAGTACTTC. Amino acid sequence: CAISESTQETQYF.

The rearrangement links TRBV7-9 to TRBJ1-2; 7 bases agree with TRBD1. There are 15 residues in the CDR3. Germline CDR1 SEHNR, CDR2 FQNEAQ (reference sequence). The V gene end was trimmed by 5 bases and the J gene end by 3 bases; junction bases not matched to a gene: 9. CDR3 in DNA: TGTGCCAGCAGCCCAGGGGGACTCAGATACTATGGCTACACCTTC. This codes for CASSPGGLRYYGYTF. The full variable domain, with the rest looked up from reference TRBV7-9 and TRBJ1-2, is DTGVSQNPRHKITKRGQNVTFRCDPISEHNRLYWYRQTLGQGPEFLTYFQNEAQLEKSRLLSDRFSAERPKGSFSTLEIQRTEQGDSAMYLCASSPGGLRYYGYTFGSGTRLTVV.

The sample holds many counts of this clonotype. The rearrangement uses TRBV12-3 or TRBV12-4 and TRBJ1-2; perhaps TRBD1 as D (6 bases). CDR3 length: 12 residues. V was trimmed by 2 bases and J by 8 bases, leaving 9 bases between them. The CDR3: CASSLRTAGYTF. CDR3 DNA sequence: TGTGCCAGCAGTTTAAGGACAGCCGGCTACACCTTC.

J is TRBJ2-5 and V is TRBV28, with 7 bases lining up with TRBD2. The CDR3 runs 16 residues. The V segment lost 8 bases and the J segment 4 bases; nucleotides outside the gene matches: 16. Germline loops: CDR1 MDHEN, CDR2 SYDVKM. The CDR3 DNA is TGTGCCAGCTCCCAACCCGCCGGGGGGATAGTAGAGACCCAGTACTTC. It translates to CASSQPAGGIVETQYF. Full variable domain (rest looked up from reference TRBV28 and TRBJ2-5): DVKVTQSSRYLVKRTGEKVFLECVQDMDHENMFWYRQDPGLGLRLIYFSYDVKMKEKGDIPEGYSVSREKKERFSLILESASTNQTSMYLCASSQPAGGIVETQYFGPGTRLLVL.

Remarks on this clonotype: One end of the junction does not line up with germline, which may come from a read error. This rearrangement joins TRBV28 to TRBJ1-5; TRBD1 matches at 9 bases. The CDR3 contains 15 residues. The V gene's germline CDR1 is MDHEN and CDR2 SYDVKM. This CDR3 reads CACSSTDRGDQPQHF. DNA of the CDR3: TGTGCCTGCAGTTCCACGGACAGGGGCGATCAGCCCCAGCATTTT.

This clonotype was counted at least ten times. The junction departs from the called germline gene at one end, perhaps through a read error. The chain employs TRBV5-1 and TRBJ1-5; 8 bases line up with TRBD1. The germline CDR1 and CDR2 sequences are SGHRS and YFSETQ. CDR3 length: 15 residues. The CDR3 DNA is TGTGCCAGCAGTCTTGGACAGGGCCTCAATCAGCCCCAGCATTTT. This gives the protein CASSLGQGLNQPQHF.

This clonotype was observed a few times. The chain recombines TRBV7-3 with TRBJ1-2; D ambiguous. CDR3 length: 15 residues. Germline V lookup: CDR1 SGHTA, CDR2 FQGTGA. The V end lost 2 bases, the J end lost 6 bases, and 16 bases lay between the germline ends. DNA of the CDR3: TGTGCCAGCAGCTTAGAAACAGACTTAGTAGATGGCTACACCTTC. This gives the protein CASSLETDLVDGYTF.

V usage is TRBV5-1 and J usage is TRBJ2-7; tentatively, D is TRBD1 (5 bases). Germline V lookup: CDR1 SGHRS, CDR2 YFSETQ. CDR3 length equals 15 residues. Trimming pared 1 base from V and 5 bases from J, leaving 16 bases between. The CDR3 sequence: CASSLSPGQSNEQYF. The DNA of the CDR3 is TGCGCCAGCAGCTTGTCACCAGGGCAATCGAACGAGCAGTACTTC.